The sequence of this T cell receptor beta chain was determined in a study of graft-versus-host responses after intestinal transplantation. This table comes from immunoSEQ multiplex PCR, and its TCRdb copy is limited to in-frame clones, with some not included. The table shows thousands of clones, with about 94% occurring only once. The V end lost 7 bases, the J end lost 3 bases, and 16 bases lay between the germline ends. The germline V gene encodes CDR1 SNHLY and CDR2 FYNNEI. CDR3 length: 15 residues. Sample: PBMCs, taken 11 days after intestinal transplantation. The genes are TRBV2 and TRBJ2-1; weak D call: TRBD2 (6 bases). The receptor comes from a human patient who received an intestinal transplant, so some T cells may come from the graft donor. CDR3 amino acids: CASKVEGGVYNEQFF. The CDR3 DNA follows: TGTGCCAGCAAGGTGGAGGGTGGGGTCTACAATGAGCAGTTCTTC.